This TCR beta chain derives from a study of siplizumab effects on memory and regulatory T cells. Study information: In pairs, mixed lymphocyte reactions were done either with siplizumab at 1 ug/mL or without any drug present.

For this clone: The antigen is unknown.

Cells from the mixed lymphocyte reaction were cocultured for 6 to 7 days at 37°C. Overall study findings and caveats: Just a small share of alloreactive clones was traced back to unstimulated subsets. Memory T cells appeared less diverse than naive cells, which seemed to contribute substantially to alloresponse.

CDR3 length: 15 residues. Germline V gene data show CDR1 as SGHNT and CDR2 as YYREEE (reference sequence). V lost 4 bases, J lost 7 bases, and 12 bases stayed unmatched. Libraries were prepared by immunoSEQ multiplex PCR; TCRdb keeps only in-frame clonotypes and omits some of them. Of around 8,000 clones listed, 35% to 40% are singletons. This sequence was found in a human donor in good health; the cells came from an allogeneic mixed lymphocyte reaction. The sample taken for sequencing was CFSE-low (dividing) CD8+ T cells sorted from an allogeneic mixed lymphocyte reaction. The chain couples TRBV5-4 to TRBJ1-2; TRBD1 matches 8 bases. This chain's CDR3 is CASSQGGQVRGGYTF. DNA of the CDR3: TGTGCCAGCAGCCAAGGGGGACAGGTCCGAGGTGGCTACACCTTC. Full variable domain (missing parts from reference TRBV5-4 and TRBJ1-2): ETGVTQSPTHLIKTRGQQVTLRCSSQSGHNTVSWYQQALGQGPQFIFQYYREEENGRGNFPPRFSGLQFPNYSSELNVNALELDDSALYLCASSQGGQVRGGYTFGSGTRLTVV.